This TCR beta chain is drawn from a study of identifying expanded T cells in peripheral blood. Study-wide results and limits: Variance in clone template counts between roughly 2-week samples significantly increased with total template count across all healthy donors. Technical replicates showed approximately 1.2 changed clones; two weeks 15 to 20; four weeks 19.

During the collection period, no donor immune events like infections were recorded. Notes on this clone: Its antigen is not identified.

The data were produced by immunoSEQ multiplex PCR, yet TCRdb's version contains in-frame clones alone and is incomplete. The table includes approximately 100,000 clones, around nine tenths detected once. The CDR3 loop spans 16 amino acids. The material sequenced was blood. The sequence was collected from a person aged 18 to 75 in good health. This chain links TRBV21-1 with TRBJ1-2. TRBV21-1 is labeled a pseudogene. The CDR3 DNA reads TGTGCCAGCAGCAAAAGGAGGGGCGGAACCAACTATGGCTACACCTTC. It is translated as CASSKRRGGTNYGYTF.